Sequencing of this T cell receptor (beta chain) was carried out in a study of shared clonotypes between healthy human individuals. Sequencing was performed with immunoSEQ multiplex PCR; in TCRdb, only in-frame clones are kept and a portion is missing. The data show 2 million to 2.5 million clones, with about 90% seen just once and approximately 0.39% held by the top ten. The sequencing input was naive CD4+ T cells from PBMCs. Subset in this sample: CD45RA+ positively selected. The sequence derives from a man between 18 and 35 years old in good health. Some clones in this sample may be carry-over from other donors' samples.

The CDR3 here is CASSQAGRGTFGVGEQYF. In nucleotides, the CDR3 is TGTGCCAGCAGCCAAGCGGGCAGGGGGACGTTTGGGGTAGGGGAGCAGTACTTC. The chain links TRBV14 to TRBJ2-7; TRBD1 matches at 7 bases. CDR3 size: 18 residues. V trimming: 1 base; J trimming: 7 bases; junction bases outside the gene matches: 19. CDR1 is SGHDN, CDR2 FVKESK, per germline.